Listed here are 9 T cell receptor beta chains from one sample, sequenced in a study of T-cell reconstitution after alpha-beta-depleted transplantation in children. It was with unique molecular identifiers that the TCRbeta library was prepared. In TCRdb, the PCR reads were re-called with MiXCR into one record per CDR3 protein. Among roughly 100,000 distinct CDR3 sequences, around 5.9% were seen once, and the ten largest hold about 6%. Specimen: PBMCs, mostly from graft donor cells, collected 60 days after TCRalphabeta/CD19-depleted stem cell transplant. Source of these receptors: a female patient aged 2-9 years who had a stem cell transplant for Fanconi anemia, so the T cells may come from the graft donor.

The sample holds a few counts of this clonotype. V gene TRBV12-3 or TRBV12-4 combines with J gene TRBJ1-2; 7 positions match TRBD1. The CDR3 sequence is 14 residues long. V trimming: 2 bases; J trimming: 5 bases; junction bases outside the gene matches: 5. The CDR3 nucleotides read TGTGCCAGCAGTTTACAGGGGGAACTATATGGCTACACCTTC. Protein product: CASSLQGELYGYTF.

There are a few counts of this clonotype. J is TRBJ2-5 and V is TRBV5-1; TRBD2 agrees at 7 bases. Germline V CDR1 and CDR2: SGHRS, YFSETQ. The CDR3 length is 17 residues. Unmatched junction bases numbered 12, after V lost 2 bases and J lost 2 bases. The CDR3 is CASSFYPLSGEQETQYF. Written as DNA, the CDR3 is TGCGCCAGCAGCTTTTATCCGCTGAGCGGGGAACAAGAGACCCAGTACTTC.

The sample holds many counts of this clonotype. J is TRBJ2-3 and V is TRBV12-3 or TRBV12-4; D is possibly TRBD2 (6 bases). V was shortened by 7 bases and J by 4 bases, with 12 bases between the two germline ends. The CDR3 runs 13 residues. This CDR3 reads CASTLLASDTQYF. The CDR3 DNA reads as TGTGCCAGCACTCTACTAGCTTCAGATACGCAGTATTTT.

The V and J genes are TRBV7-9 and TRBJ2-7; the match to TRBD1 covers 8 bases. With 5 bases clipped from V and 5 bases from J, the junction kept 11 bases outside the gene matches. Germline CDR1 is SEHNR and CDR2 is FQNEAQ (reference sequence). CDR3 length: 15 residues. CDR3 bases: TGTGCCAGCAGCGGACCGGGACAGGTATATAACGAGCAGTACTTC. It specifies CASSGPGQVYNEQYF.

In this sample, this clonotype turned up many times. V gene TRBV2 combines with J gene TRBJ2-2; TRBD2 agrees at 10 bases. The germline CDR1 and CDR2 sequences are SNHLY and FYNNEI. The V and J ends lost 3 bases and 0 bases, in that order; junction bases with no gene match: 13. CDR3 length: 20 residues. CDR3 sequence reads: CASSDLIVTSGASNTGELFF. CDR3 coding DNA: TGTGCCAGCAGTGACTTAATCGTAACTAGCGGGGCCTCGAACACCGGGGAGCTGTTTTTT.

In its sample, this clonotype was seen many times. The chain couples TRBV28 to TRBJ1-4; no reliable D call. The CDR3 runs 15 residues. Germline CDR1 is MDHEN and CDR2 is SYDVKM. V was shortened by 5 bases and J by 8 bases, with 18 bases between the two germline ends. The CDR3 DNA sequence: TGTGCCAGCAGTCTGAGACCCGGGTTGTTCGAAAAACTGTTTTTT. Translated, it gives CASSLRPGLFEKLFF.

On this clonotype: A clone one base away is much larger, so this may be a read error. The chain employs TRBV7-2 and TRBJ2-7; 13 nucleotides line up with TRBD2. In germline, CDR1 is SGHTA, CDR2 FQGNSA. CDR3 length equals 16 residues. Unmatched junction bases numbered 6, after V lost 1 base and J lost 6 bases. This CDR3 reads CASSLGLAGGACEQYF. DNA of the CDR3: TGTGCCAGCAGCTTAGGACTAGCGGGAGGTGCGTGCGAGCAGTACTTC.

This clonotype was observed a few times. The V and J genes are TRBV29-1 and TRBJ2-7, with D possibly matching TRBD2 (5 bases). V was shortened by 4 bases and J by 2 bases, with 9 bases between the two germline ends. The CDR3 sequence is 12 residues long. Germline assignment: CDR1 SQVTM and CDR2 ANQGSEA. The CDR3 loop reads CSVADSAYEQYF. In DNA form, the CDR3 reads TGCAGCGTTGCGGACTCCGCCTACGAGCAGTACTTC.

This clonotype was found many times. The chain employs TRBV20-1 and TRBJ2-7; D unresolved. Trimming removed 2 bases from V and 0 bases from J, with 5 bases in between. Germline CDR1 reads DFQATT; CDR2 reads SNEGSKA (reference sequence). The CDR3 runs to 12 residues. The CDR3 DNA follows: TGCAGTGCTAGACCTAGCTCCTACGAGCAGTACTTC. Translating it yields CSARPSSYEQYF.